A selection of T cell receptor beta chains follows, all from one sample in a study of cytomegalovirus exposure and HLA in healthy donors. Sequencing used immunoSEQ multiplex PCR; TCRdb keeps in-frame clones, though not all of them. The table shows about 91,000 clones, with around nine tenths occurring only once. The sequencing sample was made of PBMCs. The receptors shown here come from a man aged 30 to 39 in good health and CMV-seropositive. CDR3s include the opening cysteine and the closing phenylalanine or tryptophan. Each record gives: D gene, V gene, J gene, clone size, CDR3 protein, CDR3 DNA. The D gene is left open where the match is weak. The size of a clone is reported for some rows only, either as once, few or many, or as a class for expanded clones.

>NA|TRBV27|TRBJ1-4|NA
CASRINSGLSEKLFF
TGTGCCAGCAGAATAAACTCGGGATTAAGTGAAAAACTGTTTTTT
>TRBD1|TRBV29-1|TRBJ2-1|NA
CSVDSGQGEEQFF
TGCAGCGTTGATTCCGGACAGGGGGAGGAGCAGTTCTTC
>NA|TRBV2|TRBJ2-6|NA
CASRAEAGANVLTF
TGTGCCAGCCGGGCGGAGGCTGGGGCCAACGTCCTGACTTTC
>NA|TRBV19|TRBJ1-1|once
CASRITPRTAGGNTEAFF
TGTGCCAGTAGAATCACCCCTAGGACCGCCGGGGGAAACACTGAAGCTTTCTTT
>TRBD2|TRBV4-1|TRBJ2-1|NA
CASSQDPTSGAYNEQFF
TGCGCCAGCAGCCAAGATCCGACTAGCGGAGCATACAATGAGCAGTTCTTC
>TRBD2|TRBV6-5|TRBJ2-5|few
CASTEAGNQETQYF
TGTGCCAGCACGGAAGCGGGAAACCAAGAGACCCAGTACTTC
>NA|TRBV6-6|TRBJ2-1|NA
CASSSLGGEQFF
TGTGCCAGCAGTTCCTTGGGCGGGGAGCAGTTCTTC
>NA|TRBV21-1|TRBJ2-3|NA
CASSNGGEGTDTQYF
TGTGCCAGCAGCAACGGGGGAGAGGGCACAGATACGCAGTATTTT
>NA|TRBV7-3|TRBJ2-3|NA
CASSLYPVGGGTQYF
TGTGCCAGCAGCTTATACCCCGTCGGGGGTGGTACGCAGTATTTT
>TRBD2|TRBV7-2|TRBJ2-4|NA
CASSLDLAGVKNIQYF
TGTGCCAGCAGCTTAGATCTAGCGGGAGTCAAAAACATTCAGTACTTC
>TRBD1|TRBV5-1|TRBJ2-5|NA
CASSLSRTGGSGETQYF
TGCGCCAGCAGCTTGTCGAGGACAGGGGGTTCCGGAGAGACCCAGTACTTC
>NA|TRBV10-2|TRBJ1-5|NA
CASSERQYQPQHF
TGCGCCAGCAGTGAACGACAGTATCAGCCCCAGCATTTT
>TRBD1|TRBV9|TRBJ1-1|NA
CASSQDRGRGTAFF
TGTGCCAGCAGCCAGGACAGGGGGCGAGGGACGGCTTTCTTT
>TRBD2|TRBV5-1|TRBJ2-1|NA
CASSLAGGFNEQFF
TGCGCCAGCAGCCTAGCGGGAGGGTTTAATGAGCAGTTCTTC
>NA|TRBV19|TRBJ1-3|few
CASSPGLLSGNTIYF
TGTGCCAGTTCTCCGGGACTGCTCTCTGGAAACACCATATATTTT
>NA|TRBV6-5|TRBJ2-5|few
CASSYSAGSSEETQYF
TGTGCCAGCAGTTACTCTGCTGGGAGTAGCGAAGAGACCCAGTACTTC
>NA|TRBV28|TRBJ2-5|NA
CASSLYALLRGTQYF
TGTGCCAGCAGTTTATACGCATTATTAAGGGGGACCCAGTACTTC
>TRBD2|TRBV11-3|TRBJ2-1|NA
CASSLAQLAGGSNEQFF
TGTGCCAGCAGCTTAGCCCAACTAGCGGGAGGGAGCAATGAGCAGTTCTTC
>TRBD1|TRBV28|TRBJ1-2|NA
CASSFSLRDRTNYGYTF
TGTGCCAGCAGTTTCAGCCTTCGGGACAGAACGAACTATGGCTACACCTTC
>TRBD1|TRBV2|TRBJ2-2|NA
CASSERVGTANTGELFF
TGTGCCAGCAGTGAAAGGGTCGGGACAGCGAACACCGGGGAGCTGTTTTTT
>TRBD1|TRBV15|TRBJ2-7|NA
CATSRAGTGSYEQYF
TGTGCCACCAGCAGAGCCGGGACAGGGTCCTACGAGCAGTACTTC
>TRBD2|TRBV10-3|TRBJ2-7|NA
CARVGLIYEQYF
TGTGCCAGAGTGGGACTAATCTACGAGCAGTACTTC
>TRBD1|TRBV9|TRBJ2-1|NA
CASSVGQGAYNEQFF
TGTGCCAGCAGCGTAGGACAGGGGGCCTACAATGAGCAGTTCTTC
>NA|TRBV9|TRBJ2-5|NA
CASNDSPWGTQYF
TGTGCCAGCAACGACAGCCCCTGGGGGACCCAGTACTTC
>TRBD1|TRBV7-9|TRBJ2-6|NA
CASSLDRVGANVLTF
TGTGCCAGCAGCCTCGACAGGGTTGGGGCCAACGTCCTGACTTTC
>NA|TRBV5-1|TRBJ2-5|NA
CASSLRGETQYF
TGCGCCAGCAGCTTGAGAGGGGAGACCCAGTACTTC
>NA|TRBV2|TRBJ2-7|NA
CASSDSSDSSYEQYF
TGTGCCAGCAGTGACTCTAGCGACAGCTCCTACGAGCAGTACTTC
>NA|TRBV19|TRBJ2-6|NA
CASSISKTGANVLTF
TGTGCCAGTAGTATATCAAAAACTGGGGCCAACGTCCTGACTTTC
>TRBD1|TRBV4-1|TRBJ2-1|NA
CASSPRQGWNEQFF
TGCGCCAGCAGCCCGAGACAGGGGTGGAATGAGCAGTTCTTC
>TRBD2|TRBV7-9|TRBJ2-1|NA
CASSPLTGLAGGGWEQFF
TGTGCCAGCAGCCCCCTCACGGGACTAGCGGGAGGGGGGTGGGAGCAGTTCTTC
>TRBD1|TRBV27|TRBJ1-5|NA
CASSRRGLNQPQHF
TGTGCCAGCAGTCGCAGGGGGCTGAATCAGCCCCAGCATTTT
>NA|TRBV5-1|TRBJ1-3|NA
CASSYGQPNSGNTIYF
TGCGCCAGCAGCTATGGACAGCCGAACTCTGGAAACACCATATATTTT
>TRBD1|TRBV7-6|TRBJ2-2|few
CASSLDPGTESFSGELFF
TGTGCCAGCAGCTTAGACCCGGGGACAGAGTCGTTCTCCGGGGAGCTGTTTTTT
>TRBD1|TRBV18|TRBJ1-3|NA
CASSPRDSYASGNTIYF
TGTGCCAGCTCACCGAGGGACAGCTATGCCTCTGGAAACACCATATATTTT
>NA|TRBV5-6|TRBJ2-7|NA
CASSRLGNSYEQYF
TGTGCCAGCAGCCGACTCGGGAACTCCTACGAGCAGTACTTC
>NA|TRBV5-5|TRBJ2-1|NA
CASSLRSEYNEQFF
TGTGCCAGCAGCTTGAGAAGCGAATACAATGAGCAGTTCTTC
>NA|TRBV5-6|TRBJ1-1|NA
CASSFDSTEAFF
TGTGCCAGCAGCTTCGACAGCACTGAAGCTTTCTTT
>NA|TRBV19|TRBJ2-5|NA
CASGSRGVRETQYF
TGTGCCAGTGGGTCGAGAGGAGTGCGAGAGACCCAGTACTTC
>TRBD1|TRBV19|TRBJ1-1|NA
CASSIWQGGTEAFF
TGTGCCAGTAGTATATGGCAGGGGGGCACTGAAGCTTTCTTT